This T cell receptor (beta chain) was captured in a study of post-analysis software for immune sequencing data. Overall study findings and caveats: Strong co-clustering by F measure was seen for same-batch samples. Several TRBV segments (TRBV5-6, TRBV5-1 and TRBV20-1 among them) occurred more frequently in patients than in controls.

The TCR beta cDNA libraries carried unique molecular identifiers. Using its own MiXCR run on the PCR reads, TCRdb lists one record per CDR3 protein. Of approximately 770,000 distinct CDR3 sequences listed, 35% to 55% are singletons. This clonotype was seen only once. The antigen is unknown. The length of the CDR3 is 17 residues. V gave up 7 bases and J gave up 0 bases, with 20 bases separating them. Sequenced input: blood. The TCR sequence derives from a girl aged 10 to 17 with multiple sclerosis. This sequence joins TRBV12-3 or TRBV12-4 and TRBJ2-3; tentative D call: TRBD2 (6 bases). CDR3 region: CASIPHRGKASTDTQYF. CDR3 coding DNA: TGTGCCAGCATTCCTCACCGGGGGAAGGCTAGCACAGATACGCAGTATTTT.